The 20 T cell receptor beta chains reported below all come from one sample, sequenced in a study of cytomegalovirus exposure and HLA in healthy donors. The PCR contained 60 Vbeta and 13 Jbeta primers. Produced via immunoSEQ multiplex PCR; TCRdb's table is partial and in-frame only. The sample lists more than 90,000 clones, over 70% occurring once. The sequenced material came from PBMCs. All receptors come from a woman between 50 and 59 years old in good health and CMV-seropositive.

V usage is TRBV27 and J usage is TRBJ2-3; TRBD2 aligns across 12 bases. V gave up 4 bases and J gave up 2 bases; unmatched junction bases: 1. The CDR3 has 15 residues. Looked up from germline, CDR1 is MNHEY and CDR2 is SMNVEV (reference sequence). CDR3 residues: CASSWTSGTTDTQYF. DNA for the CDR3: TGTGCCAGCAGTTGGACTAGCGGGACCACAGATACGCAGTATTTT.

The chain uses TRBV6-1 and TRBJ2-2; D is perhaps TRBD1 (5 bases). Germline V gene data show CDR1 as MNHNS and CDR2 as SASEGT. V dropped 6 bases and J dropped 2 bases, with 10 bases sitting between them. The CDR3 is 14 residues long. The CDR3 loop is CASRGAPNTGELFF. CDR3 coding DNA: TGTGCCAGCAGAGGGGCCCCAAACACCGGGGAGCTGTTTTTT.

This clone was seen a few times. The rearrangement links TRBV5-1 to TRBJ2-1; 9 positions agree with TRBD2. CDR1 is SGHRS, CDR2 YFSETQ, per germline. Trimming took 4 bases from V and 2 from J; bases not matched to a gene: 4. The CDR3 is 15 residues long. As DNA, the CDR3 is TGCGCCAGCAGCCAGAGCGGGGGGACCTACAATGAGCAGTTCTTC. Its translation is CASSQSGGTYNEQFF. The full variable domain, its missing parts supplied by reference TRBV5-1 and TRBJ2-1, is KAGVTQTPRYLIKTRGQQVTLSCSPISGHRSVSWYQQTPGQGLQFLFEYFSETQRNKGNFPGRFSGRQFSNSRSEMNVSTLELGDSALYLCASSQSGGTYNEQFFGPGTRLTVL.

This clone was picked up a small number of times. The J gene is TRBJ1-1, the V gene TRBV20-1; D is ambiguous. V lost 7 bases to trimming and J lost 2 bases, with 8 bases between them. The CDR3 runs to 11 residues. Germline V gene sequence: CDR1 DFQATT, CDR2 SNEGSKA (reference sequence). CDR3 DNA: TGCAGTGGAAACTCCAACACTGAAGCTTTCTTT. This encodes CSGNSNTEAFF.

The chain joins TRBV28 to TRBJ2-3; D not certain. The CDR3 is 12 residues long. V gave up 7 bases and J gave up 0 bases, with 5 bases separating them. The germline V gene encodes CDR1 MDHEN and CDR2 SYDVKM. The CDR3 reads CASTTSTDTQYF. In DNA, the CDR3 is TGTGCCAGCACAACTAGCACAGATACGCAGTATTTT.

The V gene is TRBV19, the J gene TRBJ1-1; 7 bases map to TRBD1. The V gene end was trimmed by 5 bases and the J gene end by 4 bases; junction bases not matched to a gene: 7. This CDR3 contains 14 residues. CDR1 is LNHDA, CDR2 SQIVND, per germline (reference sequence). The chain's CDR3 is CASSLPTGVTEAFF. CDR3 sequence (DNA): TGTGCCAGTAGTTTGCCAACAGGGGTCACTGAAGCTTTCTTT. The variable domain in full, completed from reference TRBV19 and TRBJ1-1, reads DGGITQSPKYLFRKEGQNVTLSCEQNLNHDAMYWYRQDPGQGLRLIYYSQIVNDFQKGDIAEGYSVSREKKESFPLTVTSAQKNPTAFYLCASSLPTGVTEAFFGQGTRLTVV.

This rearrangement joins TRBV7-9 to TRBJ2-2; no reliable D call. Per germline, CDR1 SEHNR and CDR2 FQNEAQ (reference sequence). The CDR3 sequence is 14 residues long. V was clipped by 6 bases and J by 1 base, with 9 bases between them. CDR3 nucleotides: TGTGCCAGCAGAGAGACTGGGAACACCGGGGAGCTGTTTTTT. Amino acids: CASRETGNTGELFF.

This clone turned up a few times. The rearrangement uses TRBV5-4 and TRBJ1-6; 7 bases align to TRBD1. The trim removed 0 bases at V and 7 bases at J, leaving 7 bases unmatched. Germline V gene sequence: CDR1 SGHNT, CDR2 YYREEE (reference sequence). This CDR3 region has 16 residues. The CDR3 loop reads CASSLAAGGLNSPLHF. DNA for the CDR3: TGTGCCAGCAGCTTGGCGGCAGGGGGGCTAAATTCACCCCTCCACTTT. Full variable domain (remainder filled in from reference TRBV5-4 and TRBJ1-6): ETGVTQSPTHLIKTRGQQVTLRCSSQSGHNTVSWYQQALGQGPQFIFQYYREEENGRGNFPPRFSGLQFPNYSSELNVNALELDDSALYLCASSLAAGGLNSPLHFGNGTRLTVT.

This chain links TRBV6-1 with TRBJ1-3; tentatively, D is TRBD1 (5 bases). Germline-derived CDR1 and CDR2 are MNHNS and SASEGT. V shed 5 bases and J shed 0 bases, with 11 bases lying between them. The CDR3 extends over 15 amino acids. The CDR3 nucleotides read TGTGCCAGCAGTCCTCGACAGATCTCTGGAAACACCATATATTTT. It is translated as CASSPRQISGNTIYF.

The chain recombines TRBV7-9 with TRBJ2-7; TRBD2 is a possible D gene (6 bases). The V and J ends lost 2 bases and 1 base respectively, with 9 bases between them. Per germline, CDR1 SEHNR and CDR2 FQNEAQ (reference sequence). The CDR3 extends over 14 amino acids. This CDR3 reads CASSLSGGSYEQYF. The CDR3 DNA reads as TGTGCCAGCAGCTTATCCGGGGGTTCCTACGAGCAGTACTTC.

This clone was found once. The chain joins TRBV6-4 to TRBJ2-6, with D unresolved. Germline V gives CDR1 MRHNA, CDR2 SNTAGT. V lost 2 bases to trimming and J lost 2 bases, with 7 bases between them. The CDR3 covers 15 residues. For the CDR3, the DNA is TGTGCCAGCAGTGACGGCTCAGCTGGGGCCAACGTCCTGACTTTC. This encodes CASSDGSAGANVLTF.

The genes are TRBV7-2 and TRBJ1-2; perhaps TRBD1 as D (6 bases). The length of the CDR3 is 16 residues. Trimming pared 3 bases from V and 2 bases from J, leaving 16 bases between. Germline V gene data show CDR1 as SGHTA and CDR2 as FQGNSA. CDR3 bases: TGTGCCAGCAGCTTCCTCGGGGGGCAGGGGAACTATGGCTACACCTTC. Its translation is CASSFLGGQGNYGYTF.

This chain links TRBV5-1 with TRBJ1-4; D possibly corresponds to TRBD1 (6 bases). The ends were cut back, 4 bases at V and 8 bases at J, with 12 bases in the middle. This CDR3 has 13 residues. Looked up from germline, CDR1 is SGHRS and CDR2 is YFSETQ. CDR3 sequence: CASSNGQREKLFF. CDR3 DNA: TGCGCCAGCAGCAACGGACAGAGAGAAAAACTGTTTTTT. Filled out from reference TRBV5-1 and TRBJ1-4, the complete variable domain reads KAGVTQTPRYLIKTRGQQVTLSCSPISGHRSVSWYQQTPGQGLQFLFEYFSETQRNKGNFPGRFSGRQFSNSRSEMNVSTLELGDSALYLCASSNGQREKLFFGSGTQLSVL.

This chain connects TRBV19 to TRBJ2-2; the match to TRBD1 covers 7 bases. The V segment lost 5 bases and the J segment 8 bases; nucleotides outside the gene matches: 8. Germline CDR1 LNHDA, CDR2 SQIVND (reference sequence). The CDR3 has 14 residues. The CDR3 sequence: CASSRDRDSGELFF. CDR3 in DNA: TGTGCCAGTAGTCGAGACAGGGATTCTGGGGAGCTGTTTTTT.

This clone was observed once. The V and J genes are TRBV28 and TRBJ2-1; D remains unclear. Deletions cut 3 bases from V and 5 bases from J, with 5 bases between. Germline loops: CDR1 MDHEN, CDR2 SYDVKM. There are 12 residues in the CDR3. The CDR3, as DNA: TGTGCCAGCAGTTTCAGAAACAATGAGCAGTTCTTC. Its translation is CASSFRNNEQFF.

This clone was counted a few times. The chain joins TRBV7-2 to TRBJ1-5, with D maybe TRBD1 (6 bases). Germline values: CDR1 SGHTA, CDR2 FQGNSA. Between the trimmed V and J ends, which lost 4 bases and 2 bases, there was a span of 12 bases. CDR3 length: 15 amino acids. CDR3 DNA: TGTGCCAGCAGCTCCCAGGGGTCGGGCAATCAGCCCCAGCATTTT. Encoded protein: CASSSQGSGNQPQHF.

This clone was seen once. This chain uses TRBV4-1 with TRBJ1-2; possibly TRBD1 for D (5 bases). The CDR3 covers 13 residues. From germline, CDR1 is MGHRA and CDR2 YSYEKL. V gave up 3 bases and J gave up 4 bases, with 9 bases separating them. The CDR3 DNA follows: TGCGCCAGCAGCCAGGGGGGAAGCTATGGCTACACCTTC. The encoded protein is CASSQGGSYGYTF.

The chain couples TRBV5-1 to TRBJ1-3; D remains ambiguous. The germline V and J ends were trimmed by 0 bases and 0 bases, with 7 bases remaining between them. The CDR3 spans 15 residues. In germline, CDR1 is SGHRS, CDR2 YFSETQ. CDR3 DNA: TGCGCCAGCAGCTTGGACGGGAGCTCTGGAAACACCATATATTTT. It codes for CASSLDGSSGNTIYF.

The V call is TRBV6-5, the J call TRBJ2-5, with 15 bases aligning to TRBD2. The J call may be faulty, since TRBJ2-7 better matches the DNA end. The CDR3 runs to 15 residues. Germline V lookup: CDR1 MNHEY, CDR2 SVGAGI. The CDR3 DNA reads TGTGCCAGCAGTTGGACTAGCGGGAGGGCCTACGAGCAGTACTTC. Protein: CASSWTSGRAYEQYF.

This chain links TRBV6-1 with TRBJ2-3; 16 bases fit TRBD2. Per the germline V gene, CDR1 is MNHNS and CDR2 is SASEGT. V dropped 7 bases and J dropped 6; count of bases not matched to a gene: 4. The length of the CDR3 is 15 residues. The CDR3 DNA is TGTGCCAGCACCAGGGGACTAGCGGGGGGGGATACGCAGTATTTT. Translation: CASTRGLAGGDTQYF.